This T cell receptor (beta chain) was sequenced for a study of ipilimumab plus nivolumab after autologous stem cell transplantation. Study summary: Typical patient got 5 ipilimumab doses and about eight nivolumab doses (median). Both relapsed and primary refractory DLBCL were included.

Checkpoint therapy with ipilimumab 1 mg/kg began 14 to 28 days after transplant. The repertoire was sequenced with immunoSEQ multiplex PCR; TCRdb's copy has only in-frame clones and lacks some. Among over 75,000 clones listed, approximately 83% were seen once. As to this clone: Its antigen is not identified.

In germline, CDR1 is SGHVS, CDR2 FQNEAQ. V lost 1 base to trimming and J lost 3 bases, with 1 base between them. The CDR3 spans 12 residues. Study-level points and caveats: Per the authors, repertoire, Treg and microbiota data justify further study.

The sequencing here drew on PBMCs, taken in a trial of ipilimumab plus nivolumab as post-transplant consolidation. This sequence originates from a male donor with diffuse large B-cell lymphoma. The chain combines TRBV7-8 with TRBJ1-5; D ambiguous. The CDR3 DNA sequence: TGTGCCAGCAGCTTAGACAATCAGCCCCAGCATTTT. Translated: CASSLDNQPQHF. The variable domain in full, with the rest retrieved from reference TRBV7-8 and TRBJ1-5, is GAGVSQSPRYKVAKRGQDVALRCDPISGHVSLFWYQQALGQGPEFLTYFQNEAQLDKSGLPSDRFFAERPEGSVSTLKIQRTQQEDSAVYLCASSLDNQPQHFGDGTRLSIL.